This T cell receptor (beta chain) was sequenced for a study of long-term antiretroviral therapy in people with HIV (dated by TCRdb to the early 2020s). Regarding the complete study: The earliest samples were collected roughly a decade before the 2015 WHO recommendation for immediate ART, at a time when ART was usually postponed until CD4 counts fell. A retrospective serial study tested whether changes in peripheral blood TRB repertoire composition and diversity were associated with ART initiation and durable HIV suppression. A total of roughly 200 cryopreserved PBMC samples came from a few dozen adults with confirmed HIV infection and were collected serially over a mean of roughly six years (range 1-12). Among the 30 or so participants with HIV, fewer than twelve were female. No cross-contamination during QIAcube processing was shown when test extractions of a monoclonal T-cell line were performed alongside 25 to 35 polyclonal samples.

Sequencing of the TRB variable region was done with the immunoSEQ hsTCRB v3.0 assay at survey level resolution. The targeted TRB sequencing depth was 40,000-50,000 T-cell genomes per sample. TRB libraries were pooled and sequenced on an Illumina MiSeq using a v3 150-cycle kit. In the authors' own workflow: Repertoire analysis ran in R within a reproducible Nextflow workflow covering QC, data transformation and analysis. LymphoSeq2, an R package for AIRR-Seq data exploration, was used to implement custom analyses. Several samples yielding fewer than 5000 total TRB sequences were excluded, leaving approximately 190 analyzed HIV repertoires. Among the approximately 190 HIV repertoires that were kept, 59 were collected before ART initiation and 120 to 140 were collected after ART initiation. Repertoires were downsampled to 5000 TRB nucleotide sequences, and summary statistics were averaged over 100 downsampling iterations. The analysis kept only TRB sequences whose CDR3 regions were at least seven amino acids long. Diversity was measured with a Shannon entropy-derived clonality score and the Gini coefficient. In the repertoire networks, any two of the top 5000 CDR3 amino acid sequences were connected whenever the two sequences differed by an edit distance of one. For TRB CDR3 amino acid sequences, GLIPH2 was used to predict antigen specificity groups and MHC restriction. CDR3 amino acid sequences were matched against VDJdb and McPAS-TCR to flag known CMV, EBV, HIV or tissue antigen associations. Pre-ART, post-ART and control groups were compared with Wilcoxon signed-rank tests and Holm-Bonferroni correction. The immuneACCESS repertoire file appears here via TCRdb, limited to in-frame rearrangements. These files lack a portion of the clones; in checked studies, under half of the deficit traces to unresolved V genes, and the cause of the others is not known. V, J and clone size derive from that table, while D and trimming were established from the DNA sequence. This sample is represented by about 27,000 clones; under 80% of them were singletons. The ten largest account for more than 4% of the sample.

V is cut by 0 bases and J by 6 bases, and the space between the germline ends is 11 bases. From the cysteine up to the phenylalanine, the CDR3 has a length of 14 residues. Of all the DNA, just the CDR3 is kept, 42 bases in frame from base 1. CDR1 SGDLS and CDR2 YYNGEE were looked up in the germline V gene. This clone occurred once. Its antigen target is currently unknown. The sample holds no much larger clone one base away, and base qualities are not on file. Participants were included only if at least one PBMC sample before ART initiation and at least two post-ART samples were available. Every participant with HIV received treatment in the United States of America. Before DNA extraction, cryopreserved samples containing about 0.9-11 million PBMC were thawed and washed. At the time of the earliest PBMC sample, participants with HIV were aged between roughly 23 and 60 years. Each participant contributed PBMC samples from 1-4 timepoints before ART initiation and 2-8 timepoints after ART initiation, with a median of 7 samples. For every participant, serial HIV viral load, CD4+ T-cell count, ART history and demographic data were obtained. Using a Qiagen kit on a QIAcube, genomic DNA was extracted from unsorted PBMC, with samples processed in batches of 12.

The investigation overall reported the following: Starting ART was linked to a significant rise in TRB diversity, yet even after long-term ART the diversity remained significantly lower than in transplant donor controls. The repertoire was dominated across all time points by expanded TRB clones identified before ART initiation, although this dominance was seen to fluctuate and to decrease in many PLHIV after ART. HIV repertoires had narrower CDR3 length ranges than controls, and the network structure suggested an antigen-experienced repertoire that shifted only slightly toward naive after ART. No data were available on ART adherence, viral resistance or therapy changes, limiting inferences about post-ART repertoire changes. Because pre-ART samples had limited cell numbers, unsorted PBMC were profiled rather than sorted CD4+ and CD8+ T cells. The samples span the years 2004 to 2017, and the ART regimens used may be less effective than current regimens. Because PBMC availability was limited, only the TCR beta chain was sequenced, with no alpha chain pairing.

This sequence originates from a woman aged 40 to 55 with HIV. The chain uses TRBV9 and TRBJ2-3; the D call is tentative, TRBD1 or TRBD2, as each matches 7 bases. This specimen consisted of unsorted PBMCs, obtained 0.5 years after starting antiretroviral therapy. The DNA sequence is as follows: TGTGCCAGCAGCGTAGCCAGGGGGGGCGATACGCAGTATTTT. This sequence encodes CASSVARGGDTQYF.